Following are 21 T cell receptor beta chains from one sample sequenced in a study of cytomegalovirus exposure and HLA in healthy donors. The PCR employed 60 Vbeta primers together with 13 Jbeta primers. Assay: immunoSEQ multiplex PCR; the TCRdb copy retains only in-frame clones and omits some. The top ten clones hold 3.5% to 4% of a sample with about 59,000 clones, 80% of them seen once. Sequenced: PBMCs. These receptors were collected from a woman in her forties in good health and CMV-seronegative.

This chain joins TRBV5-1 and TRBJ1-3, with D maybe TRBD1 (5 bases). V was shortened by 4 bases and J by 4 bases, with 12 bases between the two germline ends. CDR3 length: 14 amino acids. Germline lookup yields CDR1 SGHRS and CDR2 YFSETQ. CDR3 nucleotide sequence: TGCGCCAGCAGCCCCGGGACTAGCGGAAACACCATATATTTT. Its translation: CASSPGTSGNTIYF.

This chain uses TRBV9 with TRBJ2-3, with 7 bases fitting TRBD2. With V trimmed by 4 bases and J by 3 bases, 8 bases remained unmatched. The CDR3 consists of 15 residues. Germline V CDR1 and CDR2: SGDLS, YYNGEE. CDR3 DNA: TGTGCCAGCAGCCACCTTGAAGCGGGAACAGATACGCAGTATTTT. Protein sequence: CASSHLEAGTDTQYF.

This chain links TRBV19 with TRBJ2-2; TRBD2 agrees at 7 bases. V lost 5 bases to trimming and J lost 4 bases; unmatched junction nucleotides: 7. The CDR3 spans 15 residues. Germline V lookup: CDR1 LNHDA, CDR2 SQIVND (reference sequence). The CDR3 loop reads CASSVGEGITGELFF. The CDR3 DNA is TGTGCCAGTAGTGTAGGGGAGGGGATCACCGGGGAGCTGTTTTTT.

The chain recombines TRBV4-1 with TRBJ2-2; 8 bases match TRBD2. CDR1 and CDR2 (germline): MGHRA, YSYEKL. Trimming at V came to 4 bases and at J to 2 bases, leaving 3 bases not matched to a gene. CDR3 length: 15 amino acids. This CDR3 is CASSLSGANTGELFF. CDR3 nucleotide sequence: TGCGCCAGCAGCCTTAGCGGGGCAAACACCGGGGAGCTGTTTTTT.

The V call is TRBV9, the J call TRBJ1-1; 8 bases map to TRBD1. The length of the CDR3 is 16 residues. CDR1 SGDLS and CDR2 YYNGEE come from the germline V gene. V lost 4 bases and J lost 4; bases outside the gene matches: 12. The DNA for the CDR3 is TGTGCCAGCAGCCTCCTCCCAGGGGGCGCGGTCACTGAAGCTTTCTTT. Protein product: CASSLLPGGAVTEAFF.

This clone was recorded a few times. This sequence joins TRBV19 and TRBJ2-5; perhaps TRBD2 as D (6 bases). Germline-derived CDR1 and CDR2 are LNHDA and SQIVND (reference sequence). V was pared by 9 bases and J by 5 bases, with 22 bases between. The CDR3 runs to 15 residues. CDR3 bases: TGTGCCAGCCTACCGGGGGTCGGGAGAGGGGAGACCCAGTACTTC. Its protein is CASLPGVGRGETQYF.

This clone was detected a few times. V gene TRBV28 combines with J gene TRBJ1-5; D possibly corresponds to TRBD1 (5 bases). Germline loops: CDR1 MDHEN, CDR2 SYDVKM. The CDR3 loop spans 14 amino acids. The V gene lost 3 bases and the J gene lost 5 bases, with 11 bases spanning the gap. CDR3 sequence reads: CASSLGRVDQPQHF. CDR3 sequence (DNA): TGTGCCAGCAGTTTGGGCAGGGTAGATCAGCCCCAGCATTTT.

V gene TRBV6-1 combines with J gene TRBJ2-7; 9 nucleotides agree with TRBD1. This CDR3 comprises 14 residues. J gave up 1 base and V 7 bases, and 5 bases lay outside the gene matches. Germline V gene lookup returns CDR1 MNHNS and CDR2 SASEGT. CDR3 in DNA: TGTGCCAGCACGGGGGACAGGGTATCCTACGAGCAGTACTTC. Amino acid sequence: CASTGDRVSYEQYF.

This clone has more than one count but fewer than ten. J is TRBJ2-7 and V is TRBV7-3; D might be TRBD1 (5 bases). Germline V lookup: CDR1 SGHTA, CDR2 FQGTGA. The CDR3 extends over 14 amino acids. The germline V and J ends were trimmed by 0 bases and 1 base, with 7 bases remaining between them. The CDR3 DNA reads TGTGCCAGCAGCTTAACGGACATATCCTACGAGCAGTACTTC. This codes for CASSLTDISYEQYF. The whole variable domain, filled in from reference TRBV7-3 and TRBJ2-7, reads GAGVSQTPSNKVTEKGKYVELRCDPISGHTALYWYRQSLGQGPEFLIYFQGTGAADDSGLPNDRFFAVRPEGSVSTLKIQRTERGDSAVYLCASSLTDISYEQYFGPGTRLTVT.

The genes are TRBV18 and TRBJ2-7, with 8 bases fitting TRBD1. Trimming cost V 3 bases and J 11 bases; bases outside gene matches: 15. The CDR3 totals 15 residues. In germline, CDR1 is KGHSH, CDR2 LQKENI. The CDR3 coding sequence is TGTGCCAGCTCACCCGGGACAGGTCTCCGAGCTCCCGAGTACTTC. Translation gives CASSPGTGLRAPEYF.

This clone has only one observation. The chain couples TRBV28 to TRBJ2-4; weak D call: TRBD1 (7 bases). With 6 bases removed from V and 0 bases from J, the gap between germline ends came to 15 bases. CDR1 is MDHEN, CDR2 SYDVKM, per germline. This CDR3 is 16 amino acids long. The CDR3, as DNA: TGTGCCAGCAGCCAGGGGGGCAGTCTAGCCAAAAACATTCAGTACTTC. Its protein product is CASSQGGSLAKNIQYF.

The rearrangement joins TRBV6-6 to TRBJ2-7, with D hard to call. The V end was cut by 10 bases, the J end by 0 bases, with 13 bases between. This CDR3 region has 13 residues. CDR1 MNHNY and CDR2 SVGAGI come from the germline V gene (reference sequence). The CDR3 nucleotides read TGTGCCACTCACGCAGATTTCTCCTACGAGCAGTACTTC. It yields the protein CATHADFSYEQYF.

This chain links TRBV2 with TRBJ1-5, with no clear D. Deletions cut 8 bases from V and 6 bases from J, with 14 bases between. Germline-derived CDR1 and CDR2 are SNHLY and FYNNEI. The CDR3 runs 13 residues. The chain's CDR3 is CASGSGAGQPQHF. CDR3 sequence (DNA): TGTGCCAGCGGATCGGGAGCAGGTCAGCCCCAGCATTTT.

This clone has a handful of counts. The DNA for the CDR3 is TGTGCCAGCAGTTTAGGGGGCGGGAGGGCCCTCATGTTACCGGGCAGCTCCTACGAGCAGTACTTC. Its protein product is CASSLGGGRALMLPGSSYEQYF. The rearrangement uses TRBV28 and TRBJ2-7; 9 bases agree with TRBD2. From germline, CDR1 is MDHEN and CDR2 SYDVKM. V lost 2 bases, J lost 0 bases, and 23 bases stayed unmatched. The CDR3 contains 22 residues.

The chain combines TRBV19 with TRBJ1-1; D is ambiguous. The CDR3 is 12 amino acids. The V end was cut by 6 bases, the J end by 4 bases, with 9 bases between. Germline V CDR1 and CDR2: LNHDA, SQIVND (reference sequence). The CDR3: CASRAGSTEAFF. Written as DNA, the CDR3 is TGTGCCAGTAGAGCCGGGAGCACTGAAGCTTTCTTT.

The rearrangement joins TRBV5-1 to TRBJ1-1; 8 positions match TRBD1. V dropped 4 bases and J dropped 5; count of bases not matched to a gene: 4. Germline assignment: CDR1 SGHRS and CDR2 YFSETQ. This CDR3 is built from 13 residues. DNA for the CDR3: TGCGCCAGCAGCCCCGGACAGGGTACTGAAGCTTTCTTT. Protein product: CASSPGQGTEAFF.

V and J are TRBV9 and TRBJ2-1; 10 bases are shared with TRBD2. The trim removed 4 bases at V and 1 base at J, leaving 11 bases unmatched. The length of the CDR3 is 18 residues. In germline, CDR1 is SGDLS, CDR2 YYNGEE. The CDR3 coding sequence is TGTGCCAGCAGCCCGGAGGGACTAGCGCTGGGGTCCTACAATGAGCAGTTCTTC. This gives the protein CASSPEGLALGSYNEQFF.

The CDR3 DNA is TGCGCCAGCAGCATAGGGACTAGCTACACAGATACGCAGTATTTT. Its protein product is CASSIGTSYTDTQYF. The J gene is TRBJ2-3, the V gene TRBV5-1, with TRBD2 matching over 9 bases. After removal of 4 bases from V and 2 bases from J, the junction contained 5 bases not matched to a gene. The CDR3 is 15 residues long. Germline CDR1 and CDR2: SGHRS and YFSETQ.

The genes are TRBV19 and TRBJ2-5; a possible D gene is TRBD1 (5 bases). CDR1 LNHDA and CDR2 SQIVND come from the germline V gene (reference sequence). Trimming shortened V by 4 bases and J by 0 bases, and 9 bases separated the two germline ends. This CDR3 has 14 residues. CDR3 sequence (DNA): TGTGCCAGTAGTACCGACAGTTACCAAGAGACCCAGTACTTC. Amino acid sequence: CASSTDSYQETQYF.

The chain recombines TRBV7-6 with TRBJ2-7, with a weak D call TRBD1 (7 bases). CDR1 SGHVS and CDR2 FNYEAQ come from the germline V gene. CDR3 length: 12 residues. Trimming shortened V by 5 bases and J by 4 bases, and 9 bases separated the two germline ends. CDR3: CASSPGGYEQYF. For the CDR3, the DNA is TGTGCCAGCAGCCCAGGGGGGTACGAGCAGTACTTC. The whole variable domain, filled in from reference TRBV7-6 and TRBJ2-7, reads GAGVSQSPRYKVTKRGQDVALRCDPISGHVSLYWYRQALGQGPEFLTYFNYEAQQDKSGLPNDRFSAERPEGSISTLTIQRTEQRDSAMYRCASSPGGYEQYFGPGTRLTVT.

This clone was recorded a few times. The chain uses TRBV4-3 and TRBJ2-7; 9 positions agree with TRBD2. Germline V gives CDR1 LGHNA, CDR2 YSLEER. The CDR3 consists of 15 residues. The V segment lost 1 base and the J segment 4 bases; nucleotides outside the gene matches: 5. The CDR3 nucleotides are TGCGCCAGCAGCCAAGTAGCGGGAGTAGGTTACGAGCAGTACTTC. It is translated as CASSQVAGVGYEQYF.